One and the same sample provided the 19 T cell receptor beta chains below, sequenced in a study of T cells in Graves' hyperthyroidism and ophthalmopathy. Amplification yielded TCR beta CDR3 regions, with RNA transcripts as the source. The HTBI primer set served for first-round RT-PCR of the TCR CDR3. From the multiplex PCR reads, TCRdb called clonotypes with MiXCR, one entry per CDR3 protein. Of hundreds of thousands of distinct CDR3 sequences listed, about 45% are singletons. Specimen: peripheral blood or thyroid tissue (not recorded which). These receptors were taken from an adult man with Graves' disease, either hyperthyroidism or ophthalmopathy (not recorded which).

The rearrangement links TRBV7-9 to TRBJ2-2; possible D gene TRBD2, 6 bases. The V and J ends lost 3 bases and 5 bases respectively, with 13 bases between them. Germline CDR1 reads SEHNR; CDR2 reads FQNEAQ (reference sequence). The CDR3 is 15 residues long. CDR3 nucleotides: TGTGCCAGCAGCTTTTCCCTGACTAGAACCGGGGAGCTGTTTTTT. Translating gives CASSFSLTRTGELFF.

A remark on this clonotype: A much more abundant neighbour one base away suggests this may be a read error. The rearrangement joins TRBV7-9 to TRBJ2-5; D is unresolved. The CDR3 is 13 amino acids. The V end lost 5 bases, the J end lost 1 base, and 8 bases lay between the germline ends. Germline V gives CDR1 SEHNR, CDR2 FQNEAQ (reference sequence). The CDR3 region is CASSPRVQETQYF. The DNA of the CDR3 is TGTGCCAGCAGCCCCCGGGTCCAAGAGACCCAGTACTTC. The variable domain in full, with the rest retrieved from reference TRBV7-9 and TRBJ2-5, is DTGVSQNPRHKITKRGQNVTFRCDPISEHNRLYWYRQTLGQGPEFLTYFQNEAQLEKSRLLSDRFSAERPKGSFSTLEIQRTEQGDSAMYLCASSPRVQETQYFGPGTRLLVL.

Note on this clonotype: A read error may explain this, as a much larger clone is one base away. In this CDR3 the conserved last residue, phenylalanine or tryptophan, is missing, so a read error is likely. The rearrangement joins TRBV7-9 to TRBJ2-7; the D is unclear. Germline CDR1 is SEHNR and CDR2 is FQNEAQ (reference sequence). The V and J ends lost 1 base and 1 base respectively, with 8 bases between them. The CDR3 consists of 14 residues. The CDR3 reads CASSLVAQSYEQYL. CDR3 sequence (DNA): TGTGCCAGCAGCTTAGTCGCCCAATCCTACGAGCAGTACCTC.

As concerns this clonotype: A much larger clone differs by one base, so this may be a read error. The chain carries TRBV2 and TRBJ1-2; TRBD1 matches at 9 bases. Losses at the gene ends were 5 bases for V and 4 bases for J; bases not matched to a gene: 5. The CDR3 is made up of 14 amino acids. CDR1 SNHLY and CDR2 FYNNEI come from the germline V gene. For the CDR3, the DNA is TGTGCCAGCAGTAAGGGACAGGGCCTCTATGGCTACACCTTC. Its translation is CASSKGQGLYGYTF.

V is TRBV25-1 and J is TRBJ1-6; D is uncertain. The germline V gene encodes CDR1 MGHDK and CDR2 SYGVNS. The CDR3 has 14 residues. V lost 5 bases, J lost 9 bases, and 14 bases lay in between. This CDR3 is CASSSVSGGSPLHF. The CDR3 bases are TGTGCCAGCAGTTCAGTCTCCGGCGGTTCACCCCTCCACTTT. Full variable domain (outside the CDR3, taken from reference TRBV25-1 and TRBJ1-6): EADIYQTPRYLVIGTGKKITLECSQTMGHDKMYWYQQDPGMELHLIHYSYGVNSTEKGDLSSESTVSRIRTEHFPLTLESARPSHTSQYLCASSSVSGGSPLHFGNGTRLTVT.

The rearrangement links TRBV10-3 to TRBJ1-2, with 7 bases lining up with TRBD1. V lost 5 bases, J lost 4 bases, and 10 bases stayed unmatched. Germline loops: CDR1 ENHRY, CDR2 SYGVKD. This CDR3 has 15 residues. CDR3 bases: TGTGCCATCAGTAGTAAAAGACAGGGAGGCTATGGCTACACCTTC. Residues: CAISSKRQGGYGYTF.

Many counts were recorded for this clonotype. The gene calls are TRBV5-6 and TRBJ1-2; D may be TRBD1 (5 bases). The CDR3 totals 12 residues. Germline CDR1 and CDR2: SGHDT and YYEEEE. Trimming shortened V by 4 bases and J by 7 bases, and 11 bases separated the two germline ends. CDR3 region: CASSIRDRGYTF. CDR3 bases: TGTGCCAGCAGCATCAGGGACCGTGGCTACACCTTC. Using reference TRBV5-6 and TRBJ1-2 for the parts outside the CDR3, the full variable domain is DAGVTQSPTHLIKTRGQQVTLRCSPKSGHDTVSWYQQALGQGPQFIFQYYEEEERQRGNFPDRFSGHQFPNYSSELNVNALLLGDSALYLCASSIRDRGYTFGSGTRLTVV.

The chain is built from TRBV20-1 and TRBJ2-5, with 11 bases identical to TRBD2. The ends lost 0 bases at V and 5 bases at J; junction bases unmatched: 2. The germline gives CDR1 DFQATT, CDR2 SNEGSKA (reference sequence). This CDR3 comprises 14 residues. CDR3 in DNA: TGCAGTGCTAGAGATCTAGCGGGAGGCGAGACCCAGTACTTC. Translating gives CSARDLAGGETQYF.

The V and J genes are TRBV10-3 and TRBJ1-5; TRBD1 matches at 8 bases. CDR3 length equals 14 residues. CDR1 ENHRY and CDR2 SYGVKD come from the germline V gene. The trim removed 3 bases at V and 6 bases at J, leaving 4 bases unmatched. The chain's CDR3 is CAISDRTGLQPQHF. CDR3 coding DNA: TGTGCCATCAGTGACCGGACAGGGCTTCAGCCCCAGCATTTT.

The chain combines TRBV2 with TRBJ2-6; D possibly corresponds to TRBD2 (6 bases). Germline CDR1 SNHLY, CDR2 FYNNEI. V shed 10 bases and J shed 0 bases, with 16 bases lying between them. The CDR3 covers 16 residues. As DNA, the CDR3 is TGTGCCATCAATCTGGGGGGTTCCTCTGGGGCCAACGTCCTGACTTTC. It codes for CAINLGGSSGANVLTF.

This chain links TRBV7-2 with TRBJ2-7; TRBD2 might be the D (5 bases). The CDR3 runs 15 residues. From germline, CDR1 is SGHTA and CDR2 FQGNSA. Deletions cut 5 bases from V and 4 bases from J, with 18 bases between. The CDR3 region is CASSPRGRDGYEQYF. CDR3 bases: TGTGCCAGCAGCCCCCGGGGTAGGGATGGTTACGAGCAGTACTTC.

A single count supports this clonotype. This could be a read error, since a much larger clone is one nucleotide away. The CDR3 coding sequence is TGTGCCAACAGCTTGGCGGGCGCCAAAGAGACCCAGTACTTC. It is translated as CANSLAGAKETQYF. The chain joins TRBV7-9 to TRBJ2-5; D possibly corresponds to TRBD2 (5 bases). The CDR3 is made up of 14 amino acids. CDR1 and CDR2 (germline): SEHNR, FQNEAQ (reference sequence).

CDR3 in amino acids: CASKFQGGQRNQPQHF. The CDR3 DNA follows: TGTGCCAGCAAGTTCCAAGGCGGACAGAGGAATCAGCCCCAGCATTTT. The gene calls are TRBV7-3 and TRBJ1-5, with a possible D match to TRBD1 (6 bases). CDR3 length: 16 residues. V lost 7 bases and J 4 bases, leaving 20 bases between the germline ends. The germline V gene has CDR1 SGHTA and CDR2 FQGTGA.

This clonotype came up many times. The gene calls are TRBV7-2 and TRBJ2-7; 7 bases line up with TRBD2. The germline CDR1 and CDR2 sequences are SGHTA and FQGNSA. Trimming took 1 base from V and 0 from J; bases not matched to a gene: 6. The CDR3 extends over 16 amino acids. The CDR3 sequence: CASSLVASGHSYEQYF. CDR3 nucleotide sequence: TGTGCCAGCAGCTTAGTGGCTAGCGGACACTCCTACGAGCAGTACTTC. Supplemented by reference TRBV7-2 and TRBJ2-7, the full variable domain reads GAGVSQSPSNKVTEKGKDVELRCDPISGHTALYWYRQSLGQGLEFLIYFQGNSAPDKSGLPSDRFSAERTGGSVSTLTIQRTQQEDSAVYLCASSLVASGHSYEQYFGPGTRLTVT.

The chain carries TRBV2 and TRBJ2-3; D uncertain. This CDR3 has 11 amino acids. The germline V gene encodes CDR1 SNHLY and CDR2 FYNNEI. Trimming shortened V by 3 bases and J by 5 bases, and 3 bases separated the two germline ends. The CDR3, as DNA: TGTGCCAGCAGTGATGTAGATACGCAGTATTTT. Translating it yields CASSDVDTQYF.

This clonotype has only a few counts. The V and J genes are TRBV24-1 and TRBJ2-5; TRBD1 agrees at 10 bases. The junction had 9 bases not matched to a gene; V was cut back by 5 bases and J by 1 base. CDR3 length: 17 residues. In germline, CDR1 is KGHDR, CDR2 SFDVKD. CDR3 in amino acids: CATSATTGGYSQETQYF. DNA for the CDR3: TGTGCCACCAGTGCTACGACAGGGGGCTATTCCCAAGAGACCCAGTACTTC.

As regards this clonotype: The junction departs from germline at one end; a sequencing error may be responsible. This sequence joins TRBV19 and TRBJ1-5; D is unresolved. Germline loops: CDR1 LNHDA, CDR2 SQIVND (reference sequence). The length of the CDR3 is 14 residues. The chain's CDR3 is CASSIRSSNQPQHF. CDR3 nucleotides: TGTGCCAGTAGTATCCGCAGTAGCAATCAGCCTCAGCATTTT.

The genes are TRBV7-9 and TRBJ1-3, with 9 positions matching TRBD1. The CDR3 is 17 residues long. V shed 6 bases and J 8 bases; nucleotides not matched to a gene: 17. The germline V gene encodes CDR1 SEHNR and CDR2 FQNEAQ (reference sequence). In DNA form, the CDR3 reads TGTGCCAGCAGTGTCGACAGGGGGAATAGCGTTCAAGACACCATATATTTT. Translated: CASSVDRGNSVQDTIYF.

The table lists this clonotype with many counts. The chain employs TRBV15 and TRBJ1-2, with D unclear. The CDR3 consists of 14 residues. The germline CDR1 and CDR2 sequences are LNHNV and YYDKDF (reference sequence). Trimming shortened V by 2 bases and J by 4 bases, and 11 bases separated the two germline ends. CDR3: CATSRPGRAYGYTF. In DNA, the CDR3 is TGTGCCACCAGCAGACCGGGAAGAGCCTATGGCTACACCTTC.